The 28 T cell receptor beta chains below come from one sample, sequenced in a study of radiotherapy plus CTLA-4 blockade in lung cancer. The table came from immunoSEQ multiplex PCR; TCRdb's copy has only in-frame clones and leaves some out. Among 56,000 or so clones listed, approximately 79% were seen once. Source: peripheral blood, taken from a patient treated with radiotherapy plus ipilimumab. These receptors originate from a human donor with non-small cell lung cancer who had a partial response to radiotherapy plus ipilimumab.

This sequence joins TRBV6-6 and TRBJ1-1; no firm D call. Between the trimmed V and J ends, which lost 4 bases and 5 bases, there was a span of 11 bases. Germline V gene data show CDR1 as MNHNY and CDR2 as SVGAGI (reference sequence). This CDR3 region has 13 residues. CDR3 protein: CASSFLSGTEAFF. For the CDR3, the DNA is TGTGCCAGCAGTTTCCTATCGGGGACTGAAGCTTTCTTT.

The chain joins TRBV7-3 to TRBJ1-1, with 8 bases lining up with TRBD1. This CDR3 is 15 amino acids long. The J segment lost 1 base and the V segment lost 5 bases, leaving 6 bases of the junction unmatched. Germline CDR1 and CDR2: SGHTA and FQGTGA. CDR3 sequence: CASSAFRGPNTEAFF. CDR3 coding DNA: TGTGCCAGCAGCGCCTTCAGGGGGCCGAACACTGAAGCTTTCTTT.

The CDR3 nucleotides read TGTGCCAGCAGTCGTACAGGGGGCGACGAGCAGTACTTC. Translation gives CASSRTGGDEQYF. This chain uses TRBV7-2 with TRBJ2-7; 9 bases line up with TRBD1. The CDR3 loop spans 13 amino acids. V shed 6 bases, J shed 5 bases, and the junction held 5 bases outside the gene matches. Germline V gene data show CDR1 as SGHTA and CDR2 as FQGNSA.

This clone was recorded only once. The CDR3 spells CASSETGALRPQHF. In nucleotides, the CDR3 is TGTGCCAGCAGTGAGACAGGGGCTTTGCGGCCCCAGCATTTT. The V gene is TRBV2, the J gene TRBJ1-5, with 8 bases aligning to TRBD1. The CDR3 spans 14 residues. V shed 3 bases, J shed 9 bases, and the junction held 7 bases outside the gene matches. Germline assignment: CDR1 SNHLY and CDR2 FYNNEI.

The gene calls are TRBV30 and TRBJ1-2, with 8 bases that match TRBD1. CDR3 length: 14 amino acids. The junction had 7 bases not matched to a gene; V was cut back by 3 bases and J by 4 bases. From germline, CDR1 is GTSNPN and CDR2 SVGIG (reference sequence). CDR3 in amino acids: CAWSTTTGAYGYTF. The CDR3 nucleotides are TGTGCCTGGAGCACAACGACAGGGGCCTATGGCTACACCTTC. Full variable domain (remainder filled in from reference TRBV30 and TRBJ1-2): SQTIHQWPATLVQPVGSPLSLECTVEGTSNPNLYWYRQAAGRGLQLLFYSVGIGQISSEVPQNLSASRPQDRQFILSSKKLLLSDSGFYLCAWSTTTGAYGYTFGSGTRLTVV.

The gene calls are TRBV6-1 and TRBJ2-7, with TRBD1 matching 7 bases. The CDR3 has 15 amino acids. Germline V gives CDR1 MNHNS, CDR2 SASEGT. The J segment lost 0 bases and the V segment lost 6 bases, leaving 8 bases of the junction unmatched. The CDR3 sequence: CASSVTGTDSYEQYF. CDR3 nucleotide sequence: TGTGCCAGCAGCGTTACCGGGACAGACTCCTACGAGCAGTACTTC.

The chain employs TRBV5-1 and TRBJ2-1, with TRBD2 matching over 10 bases. Germline V lookup: CDR1 SGHRS, CDR2 YFSETQ. This CDR3 spans 15 amino acids. After removal of 0 bases from V and 4 bases from J, the junction contained 1 base not matched to a gene. The CDR3 is CASSLAAGGYNEQFF. DNA for the CDR3: TGCGCCAGCAGCTTGGCAGCGGGGGGGTACAATGAGCAGTTCTTC.

This CDR3 reads CASSPGGGDNQPQHF. For the CDR3, the DNA is TGTGCCAGCAGCCCCGGGGGAGGGGACAATCAGCCCCAGCATTTT. The gene calls are TRBV9 and TRBJ1-5, with TRBD1 as a possible D gene (5 bases). Trimming pared 4 bases from V and 3 bases from J, leaving 14 bases between. This CDR3 is built from 15 residues. Germline V gene lookup returns CDR1 SGDLS and CDR2 YYNGEE.

The V call is TRBV5-4, the J call TRBJ1-6; a weak D match, TRBD1 (5 bases). CDR1 is SGHNT and CDR2 is YYREEE in the germline V gene (reference sequence). V dropped 2 bases and J dropped 5 bases, with 8 bases sitting between them. The CDR3 has 14 amino acids. CDR3 in amino acids: CASSLQENNSPLHF. CDR3 nucleotide sequence: TGTGCCAGCAGCTTACAGGAGAATAATTCACCCCTCCACTTT.

This clone was observed a single time. V and J are TRBV7-6 and TRBJ2-1, with D tentatively TRBD1 (6 bases). The germline gives CDR1 SGHVS, CDR2 FNYEAQ. Trimming stripped 3 bases from V and 0 bases from J, with 9 bases between. The CDR3 extends over 15 amino acids. CDR3 DNA: TGTGCCAGCAGCTTGGACAGTAGCTCCTACAATGAGCAGTTCTTC. Encoded protein: CASSLDSSSYNEQFF.

This sequence joins TRBV10-1 and TRBJ2-2; 8 bases match TRBD2. Looked up from germline, CDR1 is WNHNN and CDR2 is SYGVQD (reference sequence). The V segment lost 2 bases and the J segment 4 bases; nucleotides outside the gene matches: 9. This CDR3 contains 17 residues. CDR3 loop: CASSERLAGMLTGELFF. In nucleotides, the CDR3 is TGCGCCAGCAGTGAGAGATTAGCGGGGATGCTCACCGGGGAGCTGTTTTTT.

This clone was seen only a few times. V gene TRBV19 combines with J gene TRBJ1-2; 7 bases are a match to TRBD1. From germline, CDR1 is LNHDA and CDR2 SQIVND (reference sequence). This CDR3 comprises 13 residues. V lost 3 bases, J lost 7 bases, and 5 bases stayed unmatched. The CDR3 spells CASSMSDRRGYTF. CDR3 in DNA: TGTGCCAGTAGTATGTCGGACAGGCGTGGCTACACCTTC.

This sequence joins TRBV2 and TRBJ1-4; 9 bases are shared with TRBD1. Looked up from germline, CDR1 is SNHLY and CDR2 is FYNNEI. The CDR3 is made up of 14 amino acids. V lost 4 bases to trimming and J lost 8 bases; unmatched junction nucleotides: 5. The CDR3, as DNA: TGTGCCAGCAGTGGCCCGGGACAGGGAGAAAAACTGTTTTTT. It is translated as CASSGPGQGEKLFF.

This clone counts as medium-sized (0.01 to 0.1%). The rearrangement links TRBV6-1 to TRBJ1-4; D gene unclear. Germline-derived CDR1 and CDR2 are MNHNS and SASEGT. V was trimmed by 8 bases and J by 6 bases, leaving 4 bases between them. There are 10 residues in the CDR3. The CDR3 coding sequence is TGTGCCAGCGGAGATGAAAAACTGTTTTTT. Protein: CASGDEKLFF.

The genes are TRBV5-4 and TRBJ2-3, with TRBD2 matching 8 bases. Germline values: CDR1 SGHNT, CDR2 YYREEE (reference sequence). CDR3 length: 20 amino acids. Trimming at V came to 5 bases and at J to 2 bases, leaving 22 bases not matched to a gene. The CDR3 sequence: CASRDIGTGSLAGDTDTQYF. In DNA form, the CDR3 reads TGTGCCAGCAGGGACATCGGGACCGGTTCCCTAGCGGGTGACACAGATACGCAGTATTTT.

This clone was recorded a few times. The V gene is TRBV6-6, the J gene TRBJ2-1; TRBD2 aligns across 7 bases. Per the germline V gene, CDR1 is MNHNY and CDR2 is SVGAGI (reference sequence). The length of the CDR3 is 13 residues. With V trimmed by 5 bases and J by 5 bases, 3 bases remained unmatched. For the CDR3, the DNA is TGTGCCAGCAGTCCCAGCGGGAACAATGAGCAGTTCTTC. Its translation: CASSPSGNNEQFF.

This clone was detected only a few times. The chain combines TRBV11-2 with TRBJ1-2, with 8 bases matching TRBD1. The V gene's germline CDR1 is SGHAT and CDR2 FQNNGV. CDR3 length: 15 residues. V lost 5 bases to trimming and J lost 8 bases; unmatched junction nucleotides: 13. CDR3 amino acids: CASSPDGGQAGGYTF. DNA of the CDR3: TGTGCCAGCAGCCCAGATGGGGGACAGGCAGGCGGCTACACCTTC.

The chain uses TRBV5-4 and TRBJ1-2; possibly TRBD1 for D (5 bases). Trimming removed 0 bases from V and 0 bases from J, with 9 bases in between. CDR1 is SGHNT, CDR2 YYREEE, per germline (reference sequence). The CDR3 runs to 15 residues. The CDR3 region is CASSLAGGANYGYTF. The CDR3 DNA reads as TGTGCCAGCAGCTTGGCCGGGGGGGCTAACTATGGCTACACCTTC. The whole variable domain, filled in from reference TRBV5-4 and TRBJ1-2, reads ETGVTQSPTHLIKTRGQQVTLRCSSQSGHNTVSWYQQALGQGPQFIFQYYREEENGRGNFPPRFSGLQFPNYSSELNVNALELDDSALYLCASSLAGGANYGYTFGSGTRLTVV.

The table lists this clone with a count of one. The chain employs TRBV9 and TRBJ1-3; 8 nucleotides align to TRBD1. The CDR3 extends over 17 amino acids. The trim removed 4 bases at V and 2 bases at J, leaving 11 bases unmatched. Germline V gene data show CDR1 as SGDLS and CDR2 as YYNGEE. The DNA for the CDR3 is TGTGCCAGCAGCCCAAGGGGACAGGCGGGCACTGGAAACACCATATATTTT. Its translation: CASSPRGQAGTGNTIYF.

The V call is TRBV28, the J call TRBJ1-6; 8 positions agree with TRBD1. The CDR3 contains 14 residues. Losses at the gene ends were 4 bases for V and 11 bases for J; bases not matched to a gene: 7. Germline V lookup: CDR1 MDHEN, CDR2 SYDVKM. The CDR3 nucleotides are TGTGCCAGCAGTTCGACAGGGGTCAGTACACCCCTCCACTTT. Translated: CASSSTGVSTPLHF.

Only a few counts were recorded for this clone. The CDR3 spells CASSLAEGYNEQFF. CDR3 coding DNA: TGTGCCAGCAGCTTAGCGGAGGGTTACAATGAGCAGTTCTTC. The chain employs TRBV7-3 and TRBJ2-1; a weak D match, TRBD2 (6 bases). Trimming took off 2 bases at V and 4 bases at J, with 9 bases between the two ends. Germline CDR1 reads SGHTA; CDR2 reads FQGTGA. This CDR3 spans 14 amino acids.

The chain recombines TRBV5-8 with TRBJ2-5; TRBD1 agrees at 8 bases. V trimming: 3 bases; J trimming: 3 bases; junction bases outside the gene matches: 10. The CDR3 has 16 amino acids. CDR1 and CDR2 (germline): SGHTS, YDEGEE. This chain's CDR3 is CASSWGTGQGKETQYF. The CDR3 region has the DNA TGTGCCAGCAGCTGGGGGACCGGACAGGGTAAAGAGACCCAGTACTTC.

Only a few counts were recorded for this clone. The rearrangement uses TRBV2 and TRBJ2-7, with D possibly matching TRBD1 (5 bases). Germline CDR1 SNHLY, CDR2 FYNNEI. V was cut by 1 base and J by 6 bases, with 22 bases left in between. The CDR3 extends over 17 amino acids. The CDR3 here is CASSEGVGRVILIEQYF. The CDR3 coding sequence is TGTGCCAGCAGTGAAGGCGTGGGCAGGGTAATCCTTATCGAGCAGTACTTC.

The CDR3 spells CAAIWGVYIQYF. CDR3 sequence (DNA): TGTGCCGCTATTTGGGGGGTGTACATTCAGTACTTC. This chain uses TRBV21-1 with TRBJ2-4; the table assigns TRBD2, which was not confirmed against the DNA. TRBV21-1 is annotated as a pseudogene. CDR3 length equals 12 residues.

CDR3 bases: TGTGCCAGCAGCAAAGCGTGGGACAGGGGCTACGAGCAGTACTTC. Its translation: CASSKAWDRGYEQYF. The chain combines TRBV21-1 with TRBJ2-7; TRBD1 reflects the table's D call only, with no check against the DNA. TRBV21-1 is assigned pseudogene status. The CDR3 spans 15 residues.

As DNA, the CDR3 is TGCGCCAGCAGACTAGACAGGGGGAATACCTACGAGCAGTACTTC. Protein sequence: CASRLDRGNTYEQYF. This chain joins TRBV5-1 and TRBJ2-5; 9 bases fit TRBD1. The DNA end favors TRBJ2-7, so the J call may be wrong. Germline CDR1 and CDR2: SGHRS and YFSETQ. There are 15 residues in the CDR3.

The chain links TRBV6-1 to TRBJ2-1; possibly TRBD1 for D (6 bases). Per the germline V gene, CDR1 is MNHNS and CDR2 is SASEGT. The CDR3 consists of 13 residues. Trimming cost V 2 bases and J 9 bases, with 11 bases left between them. The CDR3 DNA reads TGTGCCAGCAGTGAAACACAGGGAACTGAGCAGTTCTTC. It codes for CASSETQGTEQFF.

The rearrangement links TRBV9 to TRBJ1-4, with D possibly being TRBD1 (5 bases). V lost 4 bases to trimming and J lost 7 bases, with 11 bases between them. CDR1 is SGDLS and CDR2 is YYNGEE in the germline V gene. The CDR3 has 13 residues. CDR3 protein: CASSSGDSEKLFF. The CDR3 DNA follows: TGTGCCAGCAGCTCCGGTGACAGTGAAAAACTGTTTTTT.